The 23 T cell receptor beta chains below come from one sample, sequenced in a study of OX40 agonist ivuxolimab in advanced cancers. Clones were sequenced by immunoSEQ multiplex PCR, and TCRdb holds only the in-frame ones, with some missing. The sample includes tens of thousands of clones, roughly 84% of them seen just once. Sequenced material: CD4+ or CD8+ T cells sorted from blood, taken in a trial of the OX40 agonist ivuxolimab. These receptors all stem from an adult with an advanced solid tumor such as melanoma, head and neck, liver or kidney cancer.

The chain is built from TRBV6-5 and TRBJ2-7, with 12 bases matching TRBD2. Losses at the gene ends were 6 bases for V and 4 bases for J; bases not matched to a gene: 7. The CDR3 length is 15 residues. Germline values: CDR1 MNHEY, CDR2 SVGAGI. CDR3 protein: CASSLLAGGWYEQYF. The DNA for the CDR3 is TGTGCCAGCAGCCTACTAGCGGGAGGATGGTACGAGCAGTACTTC.

CDR3 loop: CASSRVWVAGIANTGELFF. The CDR3 DNA reads as TGTGCCAGCAGTCGGGTATGGGTAGCGGGGATCGCGAACACCGGGGAGCTGTTTTTT. The chain recombines TRBV11-2 with TRBJ2-2; the match to TRBD2 covers 8 bases. V trimming: 6 bases; J trimming: 0 bases; junction bases outside the gene matches: 15. The CDR3 is 19 residues long. CDR1 and CDR2 (germline): SGHAT, FQNNGV. The whole variable domain, filled in from reference TRBV11-2 and TRBJ2-2, reads EAGVAQSPRYKIIEKRQSVAFWCNPISGHATLYWYQQILGQGPKLLIQFQNNGVVDDSQLPKDRFSAERLKGVDSTLKIQPAKLEDSAVYLCASSRVWVAGIANTGELFFGEGSRLTVL.

The J gene is TRBJ2-7, the V gene TRBV5-6, with D possibly matching TRBD1 (5 bases). The CDR3 has 13 residues. Germline V lookup: CDR1 SGHDT, CDR2 YYEEEE. Trimming left V 3 bases short and J 3 bases short, with 10 bases between. The CDR3 sequence: CASSWMTDYEQYF. CDR3 sequence (DNA): TGTGCCAGCAGCTGGATGACAGACTACGAGCAGTACTTC.

The chain employs TRBV5-4 and TRBJ2-7; D not certain. This CDR3 is built from 14 residues. Germline loops: CDR1 SGHNT, CDR2 YYREEE (reference sequence). V lost 4 bases and J 3 bases, leaving 14 bases between the germline ends. CDR3 nucleotides: TGTGCCAGCAGCCCGGTCGATCGCAACTACGAGCAGTACTTC. It yields the protein CASSPVDRNYEQYF.

The rearrangement links TRBV6-5 to TRBJ1-1; D may be TRBD1 (5 bases). Germline-derived CDR1 and CDR2 are MNHEY and SVGAGI. There are 14 residues in the CDR3. V was clipped by 0 bases and J by 5 bases, with 10 bases between them. CDR3 nucleotide sequence: TGTGCCAGCAGTTACTCTGAGGAGGGGACTGAAGCTTTCTTT. Protein sequence: CASSYSEEGTEAFF.

This CDR3 reads CASSQSDSPNEKLFF. The DNA of the CDR3 is TGCGCCAGCAGCCAAAGCGACAGCCCTAATGAAAAACTGTTTTTT. V gene TRBV4-3 combines with J gene TRBJ1-4, with TRBD1 as a possible D gene (5 bases). Germline assignment: CDR1 LGHNA and CDR2 YSLEER. The CDR3 is made up of 15 amino acids. Deletions cut 2 bases from V and 3 bases from J, with 10 bases between.

This chain joins TRBV19 and TRBJ2-1; D is unresolved. Germline V gene data show CDR1 as LNHDA and CDR2 as SQIVND (reference sequence). The V gene lost 3 bases and the J gene lost 5 bases, with 11 bases spanning the gap. The CDR3 runs to 14 residues. The chain's CDR3 is CASSILLGNNEQFF. The CDR3 bases are TGTGCCAGTAGTATCCTCCTAGGCAACAATGAGCAGTTCTTC.

The chain joins TRBV9 to TRBJ2-2; D not resolved. V was clipped by 1 base and J by 3 bases, with 4 bases between them. The CDR3 extends over 13 amino acids. CDR1 is SGDLS and CDR2 is YYNGEE in the germline V gene. The CDR3 coding sequence is TGTGCCAGCAGCGTAATTGACACCGGGGAGCTGTTTTTT. This translates into CASSVIDTGELFF.

The rearrangement joins TRBV2 to TRBJ2-7; 7 positions match TRBD2. CDR1 and CDR2 (germline): SNHLY, FYNNEI. The V segment lost 6 bases and the J segment 1 base; nucleotides outside the gene matches: 6. The CDR3 is made up of 14 amino acids. CDR3 bases: TGTGCCAGCAGCGCCGGGGGGACGTCCTACGAGCAGTACTTC. This encodes CASSAGGTSYEQYF.

This clone was seen just once. The J gene is TRBJ2-7, the V gene TRBV7-2, with 8 nucleotides matching TRBD1. The CDR3 loop spans 15 amino acids. Germline trimming cut 6 bases from V and 0 bases from J; bases unmatched to any gene: 7. Germline V gene data show CDR1 as SGHTA and CDR2 as FQGNSA. The CDR3 region is CASRVDRGSSYEQYF. CDR3 DNA: TGTGCCAGCAGAGTCGACAGGGGCAGCTCCTACGAGCAGTACTTC.

The gene calls are TRBV29-1 and TRBJ1-2; 8 bases agree with TRBD1. The CDR3 sequence is 12 residues long. Unmatched junction bases numbered 5, after V lost 3 bases and J lost 8 bases. Germline V CDR1 and CDR2: SQVTM, ANQGSEA. The CDR3 here is CSVDGQGWGYTF. The CDR3 region has the DNA TGCAGCGTTGATGGACAGGGCTGGGGCTACACCTTC.

The CDR3 protein is CASRAGTGHNEQFF. The CDR3, as DNA: TGTGCCAGCAGAGCCGGGACGGGACACAATGAGCAGTTCTTC. The J gene is TRBJ2-1, the V gene TRBV6-1; D may be TRBD1 or TRBD2 (5 bases each). V was clipped by 6 bases and J by 5 bases, with 14 bases between them. In germline, CDR1 is MNHNS, CDR2 SASEGT. The CDR3 is 14 residues long.

The CDR3 coding sequence is TGTGCCAGCAGCCCGGACAGGGGGAAATTTATCGGGGAGCTGTTTTTT. Protein product: CASSPDRGKFIGELFF. The V and J genes are TRBV5-5 and TRBJ2-2, with 10 nucleotides matching TRBD1. CDR3 length: 16 residues. J lost 7 bases, V lost 4 bases, and 10 bases had no gene match. The V gene's germline CDR1 is SGHKS and CDR2 YYEKEE (reference sequence).

Turning to this clone: Within the sample, other DNA sequences also encode this same CDR3. The V call is TRBV9, the J call TRBJ2-7; 7 positions match TRBD1. The V segment lost 0 bases and the J segment 4 bases; nucleotides outside the gene matches: 10. The germline V gene encodes CDR1 SGDLS and CDR2 YYNGEE. The CDR3 is 16 residues long. CDR3 sequence reads: CASSVDPTGWTYEQYF. CDR3 coding DNA: TGTGCCAGCAGCGTAGATCCGACAGGGTGGACTTACGAGCAGTACTTC.

CDR3 in DNA: TGTGCCAGCAGTGATCCCGGGACAGGGGTCGACTATGGCTACACCTTC. Its translation is CASSDPGTGVDYGYTF. The chain links TRBV25-1 to TRBJ1-2, with TRBD1 matching 10 bases. The CDR3 runs 16 residues. The ends lost 3 bases at V and 3 bases at J; junction bases unmatched: 7. Germline CDR1 reads MGHDK; CDR2 reads SYGVNS.

The chain carries TRBV27 and TRBJ2-3, with D hard to call. Trimming removed 3 bases from V and 3 bases from J, with 7 bases in between. Germline CDR1 is MNHEY and CDR2 is SMNVEV (reference sequence). The CDR3 length is 13 residues. CDR3 in amino acids: CASSLALTDTQYF. The CDR3 DNA reads as TGTGCCAGCAGTTTGGCCCTTACAGATACGCAGTATTTT.

The chain couples TRBV7-9 to TRBJ2-2; TRBD2 aligns across 8 bases. The J segment lost 6 bases and the V segment lost 5 bases, leaving 14 bases of the junction unmatched. The CDR3 totals 17 residues. The germline CDR1 and CDR2 sequences are SEHNR and FQNEAQ (reference sequence). The CDR3 DNA follows: TGTGCCAGCAGCCCCCGGGGAGCGGGGGTTTTTTCCGGGGAGCTGTTTTTT. As protein: CASSPRGAGVFSGELFF.

The rearrangement joins TRBV5-1 to TRBJ2-7, with D maybe TRBD1 (6 bases). Germline V gene sequence: CDR1 SGHRS, CDR2 YFSETQ. V lost 4 bases, J lost 5 bases, and 13 bases lay in between. The CDR3 has 13 amino acids. The CDR3 protein is CASSPVQGHEQYF. Here the CDR3 DNA reads TGCGCCAGCAGCCCGGTACAGGGCCACGAGCAGTACTTC.

The rearrangement uses TRBV7-3 and TRBJ2-7; D is unresolved. The germline CDR1 and CDR2 sequences are SGHTA and FQGTGA. The CDR3 totals 11 residues. V was trimmed by 4 bases and J by 6 bases, leaving 7 bases between them. The CDR3 sequence is CASSSSGEQYF. In DNA form, the CDR3 reads TGTGCCAGCAGCTCCTCGGGCGAGCAGTACTTC.

V usage is TRBV7-8 and J usage is TRBJ1-4; 7 positions agree with TRBD1. After removal of 3 bases from V and 8 bases from J, the junction contained 9 bases not matched to a gene. Germline-derived CDR1 and CDR2 are SGHVS and FQNEAQ. The CDR3 consists of 15 residues. CDR3 loop: CASSFLGGTAEKLFF. CDR3 coding DNA: TGTGCCAGCAGCTTTCTTGGCGGGACAGCGGAAAAACTGTTTTTT.

V gene TRBV6-5 combines with J gene TRBJ2-7, with 7 bases lining up with TRBD1. There are 12 residues in the CDR3. V shed 8 bases and J 3 bases; nucleotides not matched to a gene: 4. The germline CDR1 and CDR2 sequences are MNHEY and SVGAGI. The CDR3 sequence: CASRDSRYEQYF. The CDR3 DNA reads as TGTGCCAGCCGGGACAGTCGCTACGAGCAGTACTTC.

CDR3 DNA: TGTGCCAGCAGTTCCGACCGACTAGCCGGGGCCGGGGAGCTGTTTTTT. This codes for CASSSDRLAGAGELFF. The chain has TRBV28 and TRBJ2-2; TRBD2 matches at 7 bases. Germline trimming cut 4 bases from V and 6 bases from J; bases unmatched to any gene: 11. Germline V gene data show CDR1 as MDHEN and CDR2 as SYDVKM. The CDR3 extends over 16 amino acids.

Concerning this clone itself: Different DNA sequences within this sample yield the same CDR3. The chain combines TRBV27 with TRBJ1-3; weak D call: TRBD1 (5 bases). Germline V lookup: CDR1 MNHEY, CDR2 SMNVEV (reference sequence). The length of the CDR3 is 14 residues. Trimming stripped 3 bases from V and 2 bases from J, with 8 bases between. CDR3 region: CASSLGGTGNTIYF. CDR3 nucleotides: TGTGCCAGCAGTTTGGGGGGGACTGGAAACACCATATATTTT.